This T cell receptor beta chain was documented in a study of blood T cell repertoires in COVID-19. Study context: T cells, B-cell-depleted T cells, or PBMCs supplied cDNA or gDNA.

The CDR3 contains 13 residues. The germline CDR1 and CDR2 sequences are SGHTA and FQGNSA. Deletions cut 5 bases from V and 14 bases from J, with 21 bases between. As handled by the study authors: Amplifying reference gene primers gave estimates of nucleated cell counts. TCRdb keeps only in-frame clones here, not all; method: immunoSEQ multiplex PCR. V and J calls and clone size are those listed in that table; D and trimming were worked out from the DNA. Here the sample spans 120,000 to 150,000 clones, around 89% being singletons. This TCR derives from a woman in her 30s with acute COVID-19. The rearrangement links TRBV7-2 to TRBJ1-2, with D possibly matching TRBD1 (6 bases). The sample taken for sequencing was PBMCs or T cells enriched from blood (not recorded which). The CDR3 loop reads CASSGDISMVGTF. The CDR3 DNA reads as TGTGCCAGCAGCGGGGACATATCTATGGTTGGTACCTTC.